A selection of T cell receptor beta chains follows, all from one sample in a study of post-analysis software for immune sequencing data. TCRdb called the PCR reads again in MiXCR, with one record for every CDR3 protein. The data contain about half a million distinct CDR3 sequences, around 34% of them seen just once; the ten biggest clones take up 4.5% to 7.5%. Sequenced material: blood. These receptors all stem from a girl aged 2-17 years with multiple sclerosis. The conserved cysteine and the conserved F or W are not part of the CDR3 here. Expanded clones get a size class; other rows say once, few or many, or leave the size out.

size	V	J	CDR3
NA	TRBV5-1	TRBJ1-3	ASSSHVGNTIY
few	TRBV10-3	TRBJ2-2	AISGADANTGELF
few	TRBV27	TRBJ2-1	ASSLIMGVGQF
few	TRBV15	TRBJ2-1	ATSRDQGYNEQF
NA	TRBV7-3	TRBJ2-3	ASSLYVGLRDTQY
NA	TRBV5-1	TRBJ2-1	ASSLFSPGSSYNEQF
NA	TRBV18	TRBJ1-2	ASSQGTDYGYT
NA	TRBV24-1	TRBJ2-2	ATSAAGGTGELF
few	TRBV29-1	NA	SVEDRYEQY
NA	TRBV12-3/TRBV12-4	NA	ASSWWSDYEQY
few	TRBV4-1	TRBJ2-7	ASSLTDREPQY
few	TRBV6-6	TRBJ2-3	ASSQTGQGGTQY
NA	TRBV9	TRBJ2-7	ASSVTTGSSYEQY
few	TRBV20-1	TRBJ2-7	SAPGHEQY
NA	TRBV5-1	TRBJ2-7	ASSFLGGPNEQY
NA	TRBV20-1	TRBJ2-7	SARDMKGTLYEQY
NA	TRBV11-2	TRBJ2-2	ASSLKGRTGELF
NA	TRBV9	TRBJ1-1	ASSVVEGGTEAF
NA	TRBV4-1	TRBJ1-1	ASSHDRDRVFAEAF
few	TRBV5-1	TRBJ2-1	ASSLVGGGLYNEQF
NA	TRBV7-9	TRBJ2-2	ASSLGQVGELF
NA	TRBV7-9	TRBJ2-1	ASSLGTGSEQF
few	TRBV5-1	TRBJ2-3	ASSWRQGKGDTQY
few	TRBV6-5	TRBJ2-7	ASSPGTLSSYEQY
NA	TRBV7-2	TRBJ2-7	ASSSRSQTGPTPYEQY
few	TRBV6-4	TRBJ2-1	ASSDMTGGQF
many	TRBV7-2	TRBJ1-2	ASSPRGDYGYT
NA	TRBV4-1	TRBJ2-3	ASSRGPYTDTQY
few	TRBV11-3	TRBJ2-1	ASSLDSEYNEQF
NA	TRBV3-1	TRBJ1-1	ASSQGAGPEAF
NA	TRBV4-1	TRBJ2-5	ASSQETRILPETQY
NA	TRBV4-1	TRBJ2-1	ASSHGGSSYNEQF